This section outlines one T cell receptor (beta chain) sequence together with its context. What antigen it recognizes has not been identified. Qualities for individual bases were not recorded, and no much larger clone is one base off. Genomic DNA was isolated from the sorted cells so that the TCRbeta CDR3 region could be sequenced. TCRbeta CDR3 regions were sequenced using the immunoSEQ Assay. The immuneACCESS repertoire file appears here via TCRdb, limited to in-frame rearrangements. These files lack a portion of the clones; in checked studies, under half of the deficit traces to unresolved V genes, and the cause of the others is not known. In all, the sample holds roughly 120,000 clones, and about nine tenths of those were seen once. The ten largest clones take up 0.27% of the sample. The germline V gene (reference sequence) provides CDR1 SEHNR and CDR2 FQNEAQ. Relative to germline, V is 9 bases shorter and J is 9 bases shorter, with 18 bases between their ends. The CDR3 contains 12 residues, cysteine and phenylalanine counted. Just the 36-base CDR3 DNA is kept, in frame starting at base 1.

The data stem from a study of OX40 agonist ivuxolimab in advanced cancers. Some background on the complete study: Ivuxolimab, which targeted the costimulatory receptor OX40 (CD134), was an agonistic, fully human IgG2 monoclonal antibody. Intravenous ivuxolimab was administered to patients every 2 weeks at six dose levels: 0.01, 0.1, 0.3, 1.5, 3 and 10 mg/kg. Prior anti-PD-1, anti-PD-L1 or anti-CTLA-4 therapy was permitted, and roughly two fifths of dose-escalation patients had received checkpoint inhibitors. Among the approximately 54 dose-escalation patients, about 19 had hepatocellular carcinoma, 15 or so melanoma, 9 renal cell carcinoma and 9 head and neck cancer. Partial responses were achieved by three dose-escalation patients, of whom one had hepatocellular carcinoma and two had cutaneous melanoma. The point of sequencing TCRbeta in the periphery was to test whether ivuxolimab changed TCR sequence diversity and drove clonal T-cell expansion. The paper covers the monotherapy dose-escalation part of the phase I ivuxolimab trial, which included N of about 56 patients. In the dose-escalation cohort, approximately 80% of patients were male, and the mean age was roughly 60 years with a range of about 20 to 80.

Summary of the overall study and its limitations: After ivuxolimab, CD8+ T cells had more expanded clones than CD4+ T cells on average. At doses of 0.1 to 3.0 mg/kg, clonal expansion of both CD4+ and CD8+ blood T cells was observed from baseline to week 6. Antigen specificity was not determined for the clonally expanded peripheral T cells. Partial responders in the 0.1-3.0 mg/kg groups had among the lowest normalized peripheral clonal expansion, especially among CD8+ T cells. Low levels of normalized T-cell clonal expansion were also shown by some nonresponding patients.

Patients with a history of autoimmune disease or receiving systemic immunosuppression were excluded from the trial. Peripheral blood for TCR sequencing was collected from all dose cohorts at baseline, on cycle 4 day 1, and on cycle 7 day 1. Samples were obtained from an open-label, multicenter, first-in-human phase I dose-escalation trial of ivuxolimab. Adults with locally advanced or metastatic head and neck squamous cell, hepatocellular, melanoma or renal cell carcinoma were enrolled in the trial. Before TCR sequencing, CD4+ T cells and CD8+ T cells from peripheral blood were sorted into separate populations.

This receptor was taken from an adult with an advanced solid tumor such as melanoma, head and neck, liver or kidney cancer. The sequence links TRBV7-9 to TRBJ2-7, with a tentative D gene TRBD1 over 7 matching bases. The sample in question was CD4+ or CD8+ T cells sorted from blood, obtained in a trial of the OX40 agonist ivuxolimab. CDR3 region: CASSRDSPRQYF. The nucleotide sequence reads TGTGCCAGTTCGCGGGACAGCCCCAGGCAGTACTTC.